This TCR beta chain was sequenced for a study of blood T cell repertoires in COVID-19. At the level of the study: COVID-19 samples collected from the United States, Italy and Spain covered acute and convalescent phases. The analysed material was cDNA or gDNA that came from T cells, B-cell-depleted T cells, or PBMCs.

Recruited during active infection, patients (from Seattle) were subsequently followed longitudinally. The CDR3 totals 15 residues. V was pared by 1 base and J by 0 bases, with 7 bases between. Germline assignment: CDR1 SGHTA and CDR2 FQGTGA. The assay was immunoSEQ multiplex PCR, and TCRdb's table has in-frame clones only and misses some. Counted here are 15,000 to 20,000 clones, around three quarters occurring once; the ten biggest clones make up 16%. The sample holds a few counts of this clone. This clonotype originated in a man between 65 and 85 years old with COVID-19, enrolled during active disease. The rearrangement links TRBV7-3 to TRBJ2-1, with D unclear. The sequencing input was peripheral blood. CDR3 protein: CASSLNSNSYNEQFF. In DNA, the CDR3 is TGTGCCAGCAGCTTAAACAGCAACTCCTACAATGAGCAGTTCTTC.